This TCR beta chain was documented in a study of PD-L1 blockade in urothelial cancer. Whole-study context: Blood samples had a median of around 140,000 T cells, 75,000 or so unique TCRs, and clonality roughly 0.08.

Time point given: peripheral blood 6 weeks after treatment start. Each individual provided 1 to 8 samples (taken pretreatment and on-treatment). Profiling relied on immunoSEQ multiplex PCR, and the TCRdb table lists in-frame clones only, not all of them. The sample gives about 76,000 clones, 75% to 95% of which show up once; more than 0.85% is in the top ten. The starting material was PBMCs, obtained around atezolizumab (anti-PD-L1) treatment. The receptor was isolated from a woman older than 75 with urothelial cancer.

CDR3 region: CASSFGFSGTDSNQPQHF. As DNA, the CDR3 is TGTGCCAGCAGTTTTGGGTTCTCTGGGACAGATAGCAATCAGCCCCAGCATTTT. V is TRBV28 and J is TRBJ1-5; 7 bases line up with TRBD1. CDR3 size: 18 residues. CDR1 and CDR2 from the germline V gene are MDHEN and SYDVKM. V lost 3 bases, J lost 0 bases, and 11 bases stayed unmatched.